This T cell receptor (beta chain) derives from a study of OX40 agonist ivuxolimab in advanced cancers. As regards this clone: No antigen is known for it.

Sequencing was performed with immunoSEQ multiplex PCR; in TCRdb, only in-frame clones are kept and a portion is missing. The profile shows some 66,000 clones, about four fifths of them singletons. Unmatched junction bases numbered 11, after V lost 7 bases and J lost 11 bases. This CDR3 is 14 amino acids long. The germline V gene has CDR1 SGHAT and CDR2 FQNNGV. Autoimmune disease history or systemic immunosuppression disqualified patients. Whole-study results and caveats: Low normalized clonal expansion also occurred in some nonresponding patients. CD4+ and CD8+ blood T cells expanded clonally by week 6 at 0.1 to 3.0 mg/kg.

Sample: CD4+ or CD8+ T cells sorted from blood, taken in a trial of the OX40 agonist ivuxolimab. The chain is built from TRBV11-2 and TRBJ1-4; 9 bases map to TRBD1. This receptor was identified in an adult with an advanced solid tumor such as melanoma, head and neck, liver or kidney cancer. The CDR3 coding sequence is TGTGCCAGCACCGTCGGACAGGGGCAAGGGAAACTGTTTTTT. This translates into CASTVGQGQGKLFF.